The entry below describes one TCR beta chain. The data were obtained in a study of blood T cell repertoires in COVID-19. Study in general: Researchers got acute and convalescent COVID-19 samples from the United States, Italy and Spain. The cDNA or gDNA used as material had been derived from T cells, B-cell-depleted T cells, or PBMCs.

In the original processing: By means of reference gene primer amplification, nucleated cell counts were estimated. Libraries were prepared by immunoSEQ multiplex PCR; TCRdb keeps only in-frame clonotypes and omits some of them. V, J and clone size reflect that table, while D and trimming were determined from the DNA. The table has around 270,000 clones, around nine tenths seen once. The sequenced sample consisted of peripheral blood. The sequence came from a man in his forties with acute or convalescent COVID-19.

In nucleotides, the CDR3 is TGTGCCAGCAGTTCCCCGGGCGGGGAGCTGTTTTTT. It specifies CASSSPGGELFF. The V gene is TRBV27, the J gene TRBJ2-2; D gene uncertain. Trimming took 4 bases from V and 7 from J, leaving 7 bases between them. Germline CDR1 is MNHEY and CDR2 is SMNVEV (reference sequence). The CDR3 is 12 residues long.